Given below is one T cell receptor (beta chain) in context. Its antigen is still unknown. Base qualities are not recorded, but no much larger clone differs from it by a single base. Trimming costs V 0 bases and J 3 bases, and their ends lie 12 bases apart. CDR1 and CDR2 (SGHAT, FQNNGV) derive from the germline V gene. From cysteine to phenylalanine, the CDR3 is 15 amino acids long. Only the CDR3 DNA stays, 45 bases, in frame from base 1. The sample belongs to a study of response to subunit inactivated influenza vaccine (dated by TCRdb to the late 2010s). Concerning the study at large: Deep quantitative profiling of the T cell receptor repertoire was used in the study to follow responses to a trivalent subunit inactivated influenza vaccine. Overall study results and their limits: The authors proposed that each seasonal influenza vaccination may bring in only a limited number of new T cells.

The library was made by RT-PCR. The listed sequencing device is Illumina HiSeq 2500. The public reads were run again by TCRdb, first through fastp at Q25 and then through MiXCR, and only productive beta chains were kept. Identical CDR3 proteins give one entry, which carries the most common genes and DNA. This sample is represented by almost 600,000 distinct CDR3 sequences; 14% of them were singletons. 11% of the sample rests with the top ten. The sample was PBMCs from blood, taken roughly 12 days after vaccination. The chain employs TRBV11-2 and TRBJ2-7, with no confident D gene call. This receptor was identified in a man between 45 and 60 years old who received an inactivated influenza vaccine. Donor details come from another sample of the same person, matched by shared clones. The DNA is as follows: TGTGCCAGCAGCTTAGATTTGGGCCTGTACTACGAGCAGTACTTC. It translates to CASSLDLGLYYEQYF.